This is a list of T cell receptor beta chains from one sample in a study of T cells in localized non-small cell lung cancer. The protocol was immunoSEQ multiplex PCR, while the TCRdb copy is restricted to in-frame clones and leaves out a portion. The table includes around 140,000 clones, 80% to 90% detected once. This specimen consisted of peripheral blood, obtained before any cancer treatment. The receptors here all came from a female donor aged 60 or older with stage I lung adenocarcinoma. CDR3s include the opening cysteine and the closing phenylalanine or tryptophan. The D gene is left open where the match is weak. Clone size is stated in some rows and not others, as once, few, many or a class when expanded.

NA NA TRBV4-2 CASSQLAGQSSYEQYF
NA NA TRBV5-1 CASSLVSRREQYF
NA TRBD2 TRBV2 CASSEPILALSSYEQYF
once NA TRBV29-1 CSVRIAQPTNYGYTF
NA TRBD1 TRBV5-5 CASSLARTGVSGYGYTF
NA TRBD2 TRBV4-1 CASSQDKWGGSHHNEQFF
many NA TRBV28 CASSIYPLAKNIQYF
NA NA TRBV2 CASSGGHQETQYF
NA TRBD2 TRBV6-1 CASSEAVPGLAGGRTDTQYF
NA TRBD2 TRBV9 CASSVGGRSGRSGQETQYF
NA TRBD2 TRBV10-3 CAIGGLAGNEQYF
NA NA TRBV16 CASSSSAGPVYEQYF
NA TRBD2 TRBV2 CASRRVTSGNEQYF
NA NA TRBV27 CASSLSPIFGRLTDTQYF
NA TRBD1 TRBV7-6 CASSLTGTGRPGELFF
once NA TRBV29-1 CSASAGGSEAFF
NA TRBD2 TRBV19 CASSQGLAGVTGELFF
NA TRBD1 TRBV27 CASSRGDSYGYTF
NA TRBD1 TRBV19 CASSAPDRDYEQYF
NA NA TRBV5-1 CASSLAEAAGELFF
NA NA TRBV27 CASSPSDAADTQYF
NA NA TRBV18 CASSTNQGNTGELFF
few TRBD2 TRBV2 CASIEASGRSKTQYF
NA NA TRBV28 CASSSPGMTVVGQYF
NA TRBD2 TRBV5-5 CASSAGLAGGETQYF
NA NA TRBV6-5 CASSYSRGWETQYF
NA NA TRBV21-1 CASSLHIWTDHNATNEKLFF
NA NA TRBV21-1 CASSKEGTSGRTPSTDTQYF
NA NA TRBV21-1 CASPTSGLSNEQFF
NA TRBD2 TRBV4-2 CASSQRSGTSDYNEQFF
NA NA TRBV6-5 CASSYKGTGQPQHF
NA NA TRBV29-1 CSVGGSTGYNEQFF
NA NA TRBV5-4 CASSLRSETQYF
once NA TRBV19 CASSIEASLQETQYF
NA TRBD1 TRBV4-1 CASSPWGQADYEQYF
NA TRBD1 TRBV28 CASSPVGTGGIQYF
NA NA TRBV6-5 CASSRRDTQYF
NA NA TRBV28 CASSLRQGRVPGNTIYF
NA TRBD1 TRBV5-1 CASSSGQGMNTEAFF
once TRBD2 TRBV7-9 CASSLAAAGGPTF
NA TRBD1 TRBV6-5 CASRIRTGVFHEQYF
NA NA TRBV15 CATSRGGGRGELFF
NA TRBD2 TRBV2 CASTAGGRDTDTQYF
once NA TRBV28 CASSVPKGQAYEQYF
NA NA TRBV7-9 CASSLSPSLDEQYF
NA TRBD2 TRBV5-4 CASSPGGVQETQYF
NA TRBD1 TRBV9 CASSAGTGGRETQYF
NA TRBD2 TRBV5-6 CASSRMGEAGENTQYF
NA TRBD2 TRBV18 CASSLGLAGTDTQYF
NA NA TRBV28 CASTPAGQLVTEAFF
NA TRBD2 TRBV4-1 CASSQVWTSGGRGQETQYF
once NA TRBV19 CASSIGGDMANEQFF
NA NA TRBV19 CASRQGGETQYF
NA TRBD1 TRBV6-4 CASSDSDRGTEAFF
NA TRBD1 TRBV5-1 CASKDRENSPLHF